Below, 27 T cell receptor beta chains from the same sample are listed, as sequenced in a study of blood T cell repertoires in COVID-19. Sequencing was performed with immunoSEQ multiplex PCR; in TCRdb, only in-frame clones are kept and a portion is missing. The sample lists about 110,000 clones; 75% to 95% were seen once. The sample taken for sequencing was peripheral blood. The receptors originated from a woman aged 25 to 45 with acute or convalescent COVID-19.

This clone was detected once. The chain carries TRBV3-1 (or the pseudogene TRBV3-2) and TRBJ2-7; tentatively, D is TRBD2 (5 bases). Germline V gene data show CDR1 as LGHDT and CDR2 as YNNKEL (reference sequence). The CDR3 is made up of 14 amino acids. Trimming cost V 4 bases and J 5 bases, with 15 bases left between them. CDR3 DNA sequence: TGTGCCAGCAGCCGAGGCGGGCGGTCCAACGAGCAGTACTTC. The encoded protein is CASSRGGRSNEQYF.

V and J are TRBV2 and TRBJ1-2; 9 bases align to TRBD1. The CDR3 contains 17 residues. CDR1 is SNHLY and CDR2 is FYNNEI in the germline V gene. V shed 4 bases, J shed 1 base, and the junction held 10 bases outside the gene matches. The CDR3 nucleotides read TGTGCCAGCAGTGTGAACCTCCGGGACAGGGATAACTATGGCTACACCTTC. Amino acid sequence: CASSVNLRDRDNYGYTF.

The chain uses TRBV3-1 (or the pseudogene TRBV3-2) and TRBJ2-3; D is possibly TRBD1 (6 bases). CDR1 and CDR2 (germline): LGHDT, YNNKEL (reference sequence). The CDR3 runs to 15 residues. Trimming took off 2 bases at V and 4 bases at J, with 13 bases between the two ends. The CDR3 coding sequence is TGTGCCAGCAGCCAAACATTACAGGGCCCAGATACGCAGTATTTT. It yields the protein CASSQTLQGPDTQYF.

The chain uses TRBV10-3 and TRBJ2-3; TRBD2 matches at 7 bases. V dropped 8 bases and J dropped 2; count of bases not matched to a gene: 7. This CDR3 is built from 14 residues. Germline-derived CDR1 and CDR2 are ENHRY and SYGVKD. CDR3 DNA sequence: TGTGCCATCCAGCTAGCGGATCTCACAGATACGCAGTATTTT. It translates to CAIQLADLTDTQYF.

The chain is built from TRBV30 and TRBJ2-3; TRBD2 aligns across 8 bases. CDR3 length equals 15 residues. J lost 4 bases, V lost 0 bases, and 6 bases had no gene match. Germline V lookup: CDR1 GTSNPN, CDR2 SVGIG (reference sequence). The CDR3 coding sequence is TGTGCCTGGAGTGTAAGGGCTAGCGGGTCAGATACGCAGTATTTT. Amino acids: CAWSVRASGSDTQYF.

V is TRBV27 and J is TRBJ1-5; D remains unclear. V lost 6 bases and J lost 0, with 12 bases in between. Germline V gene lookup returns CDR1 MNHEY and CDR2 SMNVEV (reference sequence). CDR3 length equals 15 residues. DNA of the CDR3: TGTGCCAGCAGGCTGACACGAGTTAGCAATCAGCCCCAGCATTTT. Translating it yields CASRLTRVSNQPQHF.

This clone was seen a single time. This CDR3 reads CASSPPGGGYTF. The CDR3 nucleotides are TGCGCCAGCAGTCCCCCGGGGGGTGGCTACACCTTC. The V and J genes are TRBV23-1 and TRBJ1-2; a weak D match, TRBD1 (5 bases). TRBV23-1 is an ORF, and what it does is uncertain. The V end lost 4 bases, the J end lost 7 bases, and 10 bases lay between the germline ends. This CDR3 contains 12 residues.

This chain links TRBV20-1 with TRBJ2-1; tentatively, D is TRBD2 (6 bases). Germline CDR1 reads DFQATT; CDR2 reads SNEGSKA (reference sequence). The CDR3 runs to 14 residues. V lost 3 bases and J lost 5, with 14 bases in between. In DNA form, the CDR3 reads TGCAGTGCTAGTTCAAAGCGGGCCCACAATGAGCAGTTCTTC. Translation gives CSASSKRAHNEQFF.

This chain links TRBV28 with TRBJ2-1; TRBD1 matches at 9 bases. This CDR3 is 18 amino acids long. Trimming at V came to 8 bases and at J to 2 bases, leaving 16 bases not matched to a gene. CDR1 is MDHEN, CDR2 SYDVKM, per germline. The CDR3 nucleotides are TGTGCCAGCGATGGGGGACAGGGAGCAAAGGGAGCCTACAATGAGCAGTTCTTC. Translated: CASDGGQGAKGAYNEQFF. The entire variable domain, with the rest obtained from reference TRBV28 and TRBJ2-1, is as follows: DVKVTQSSRYLVKRTGEKVFLECVQDMDHENMFWYRQDPGLGLRLIYFSYDVKMKEKGDIPEGYSVSREKKERFSLILESASTNQTSMYLCASDGGQGAKGAYNEQFFGPGTRLTVL.

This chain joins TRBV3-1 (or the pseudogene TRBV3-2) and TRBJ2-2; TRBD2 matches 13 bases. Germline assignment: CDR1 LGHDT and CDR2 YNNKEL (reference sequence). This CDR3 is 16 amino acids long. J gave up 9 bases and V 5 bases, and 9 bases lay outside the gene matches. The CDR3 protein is CASSATLAGGPWELFF. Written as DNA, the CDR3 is TGTGCCAGCAGCGCCACACTAGCGGGAGGGCCCTGGGAGCTGTTTTTT.

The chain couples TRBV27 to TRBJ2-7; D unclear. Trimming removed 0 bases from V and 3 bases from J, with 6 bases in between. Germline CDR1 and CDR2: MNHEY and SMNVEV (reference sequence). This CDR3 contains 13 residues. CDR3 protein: CASSLSAYYEQYF. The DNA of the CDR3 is TGTGCCAGCAGTTTATCTGCCTACTACGAGCAGTACTTC.

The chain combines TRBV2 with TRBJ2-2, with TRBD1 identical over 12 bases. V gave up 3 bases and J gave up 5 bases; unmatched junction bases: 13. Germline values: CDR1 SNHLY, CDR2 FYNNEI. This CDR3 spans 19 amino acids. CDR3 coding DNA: TGTGCCAGCAGTGAGCCGGGACAGGGGGCGAGGGTTATAACCGGGGAGCTGTTTTTT. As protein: CASSEPGQGARVITGELFF.

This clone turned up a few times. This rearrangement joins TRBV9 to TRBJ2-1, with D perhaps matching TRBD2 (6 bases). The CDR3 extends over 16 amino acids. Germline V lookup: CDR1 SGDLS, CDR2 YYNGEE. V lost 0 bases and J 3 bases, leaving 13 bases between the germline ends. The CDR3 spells CASSVADPGGYNEQFF. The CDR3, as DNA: TGTGCCAGCAGCGTAGCAGACCCCGGGGGCTACAATGAGCAGTTCTTC.

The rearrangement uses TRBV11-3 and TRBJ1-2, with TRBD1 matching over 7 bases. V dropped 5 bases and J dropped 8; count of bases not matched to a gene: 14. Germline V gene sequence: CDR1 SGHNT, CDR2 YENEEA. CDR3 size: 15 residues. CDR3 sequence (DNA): TGTGCCAGCAGCCACGGACAGGTTGATTGGGGGGGCTACACCTTC. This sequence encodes CASSHGQVDWGGYTF.

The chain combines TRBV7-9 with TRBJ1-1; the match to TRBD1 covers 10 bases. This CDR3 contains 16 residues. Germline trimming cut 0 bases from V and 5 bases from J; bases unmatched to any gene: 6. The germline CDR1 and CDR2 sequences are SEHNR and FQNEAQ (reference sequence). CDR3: CASSLAVGTGETEAFF. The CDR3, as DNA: TGTGCCAGCAGCTTAGCGGTCGGGACAGGGGAAACTGAAGCTTTCTTT.

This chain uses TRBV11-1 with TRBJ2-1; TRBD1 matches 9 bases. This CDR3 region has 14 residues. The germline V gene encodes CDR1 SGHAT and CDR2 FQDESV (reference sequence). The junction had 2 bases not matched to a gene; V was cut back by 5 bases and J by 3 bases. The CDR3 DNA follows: TGTGCCAGCAGCCGGGGACAGGGCTACAATGAGCAGTTCTTC. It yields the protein CASSRGQGYNEQFF.

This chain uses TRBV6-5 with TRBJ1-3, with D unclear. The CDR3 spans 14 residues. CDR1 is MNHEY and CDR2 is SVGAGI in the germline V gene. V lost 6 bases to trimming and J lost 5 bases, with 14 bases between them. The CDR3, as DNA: TGTGCCAGCAGCCAAGGCCTTAGCCGAAACACCATATATTTT. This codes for CASSQGLSRNTIYF.

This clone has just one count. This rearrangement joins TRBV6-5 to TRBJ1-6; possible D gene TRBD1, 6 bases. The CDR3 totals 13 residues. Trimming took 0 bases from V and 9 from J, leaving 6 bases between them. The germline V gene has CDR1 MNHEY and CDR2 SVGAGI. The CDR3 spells CASSYSTGSPLHF. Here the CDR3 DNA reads TGTGCCAGCAGTTACTCGACAGGTTCACCCCTCCACTTT.

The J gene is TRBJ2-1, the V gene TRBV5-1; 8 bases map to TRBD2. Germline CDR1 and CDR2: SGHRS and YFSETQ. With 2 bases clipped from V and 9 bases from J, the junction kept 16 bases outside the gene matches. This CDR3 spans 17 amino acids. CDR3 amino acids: CASSFLTQDLAGGEQFF. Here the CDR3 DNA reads TGCGCCAGCAGCTTCCTTACCCAAGACCTCGCGGGGGGTGAGCAGTTCTTC.

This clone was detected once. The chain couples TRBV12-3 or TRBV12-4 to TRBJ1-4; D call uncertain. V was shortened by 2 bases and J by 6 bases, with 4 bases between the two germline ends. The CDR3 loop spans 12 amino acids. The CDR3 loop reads CASSLYYEKLFF. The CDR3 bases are TGTGCCAGCAGTTTATATTATGAAAAACTGTTTTTT.

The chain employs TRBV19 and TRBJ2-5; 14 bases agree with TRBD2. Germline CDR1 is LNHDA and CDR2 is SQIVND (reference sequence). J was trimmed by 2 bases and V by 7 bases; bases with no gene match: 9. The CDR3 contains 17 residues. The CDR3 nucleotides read TGTGCCAGTATTTGGGGACTAGCGGGAGTGCTACAAGAGACCCAGTACTTC. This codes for CASIWGLAGVLQETQYF.

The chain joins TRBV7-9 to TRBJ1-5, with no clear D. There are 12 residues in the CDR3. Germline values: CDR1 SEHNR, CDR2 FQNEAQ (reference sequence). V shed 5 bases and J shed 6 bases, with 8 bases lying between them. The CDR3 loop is CASSRGAQPQHF. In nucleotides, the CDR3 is TGTGCCAGCAGCCGCGGCGCTCAGCCCCAGCATTTT.

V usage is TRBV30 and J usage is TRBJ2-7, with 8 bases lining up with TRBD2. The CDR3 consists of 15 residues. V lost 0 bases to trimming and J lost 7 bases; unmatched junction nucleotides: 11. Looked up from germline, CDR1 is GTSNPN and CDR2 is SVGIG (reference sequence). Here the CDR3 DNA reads TGTGCCTGGAGTGTAGCGTCGGGAGGGGCGTGGGAGCAGTACTTC. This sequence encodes CAWSVASGGAWEQYF. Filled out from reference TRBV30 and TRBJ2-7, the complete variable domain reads SQTIHQWPATLVQPVGSPLSLECTVEGTSNPNLYWYRQAAGRGLQLLFYSVGIGQISSEVPQNLSASRPQDRQFILSSKKLLLSDSGFYLCAWSVASGGAWEQYFGPGTRLTVT.

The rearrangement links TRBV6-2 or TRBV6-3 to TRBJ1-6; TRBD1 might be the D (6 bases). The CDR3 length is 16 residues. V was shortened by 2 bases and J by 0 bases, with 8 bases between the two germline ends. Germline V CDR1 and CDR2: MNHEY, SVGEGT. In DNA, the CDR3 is TGTGCCAGCAGTTACGACAGGAGCTCCTATAATTCACCCCTCCACTTT. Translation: CASSYDRSSYNSPLHF.

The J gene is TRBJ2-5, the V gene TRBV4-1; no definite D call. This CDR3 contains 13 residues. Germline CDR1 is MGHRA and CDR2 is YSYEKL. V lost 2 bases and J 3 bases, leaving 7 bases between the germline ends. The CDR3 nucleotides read TGCGCCAGCAGCCAAAACAGAGAAGAGACCCAGTACTTC. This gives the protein CASSQNREETQYF.

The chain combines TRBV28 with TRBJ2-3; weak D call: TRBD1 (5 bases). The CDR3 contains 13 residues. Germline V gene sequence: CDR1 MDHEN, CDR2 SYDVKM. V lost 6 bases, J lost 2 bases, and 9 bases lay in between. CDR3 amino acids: CASRQGNTDTQYF. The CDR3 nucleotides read TGTGCCAGCAGGCAGGGTAACACAGATACGCAGTATTTT. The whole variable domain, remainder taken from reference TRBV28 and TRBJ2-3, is DVKVTQSSRYLVKRTGEKVFLECVQDMDHENMFWYRQDPGLGLRLIYFSYDVKMKEKGDIPEGYSVSREKKERFSLILESASTNQTSMYLCASRQGNTDTQYFGPGTRLTVL.

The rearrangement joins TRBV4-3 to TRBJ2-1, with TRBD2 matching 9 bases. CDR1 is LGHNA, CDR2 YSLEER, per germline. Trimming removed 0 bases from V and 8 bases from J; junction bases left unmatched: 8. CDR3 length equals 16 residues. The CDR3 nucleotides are TGCGCCAGCAGCCAAGAGGTGGCTAGCGGGACCGATGAGCAGTTCTTC. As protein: CASSQEVASGTDEQFF.